The following is a T cell receptor (beta chain) sequence with its context. Per-sample PBMC isolation yielded at least 6.5 million cells. Then a second PCR, running about 7 to 11 cycles, was carried out with a sample-barcoded 5' primer and a J-beta primer mix. TCRdb passed the 5' RACE reads through MiXCR, listing each CDR3 protein once. Of 1.5 million or so distinct CDR3 sequences listed, around 40% are singletons. This entry comes from a study of blood T cells in healthy people across ages. Losses at the gene ends were 4 bases for V and 6 bases for J; bases not matched to a gene: 5. Per germline, CDR1 DFQATT and CDR2 SNEGSKA (reference sequence). CDR3 length: 14 amino acids.

This rearrangement joins TRBV20-1 to TRBJ2-1, with 11 bases identical to TRBD2. The sequence derives from a woman aged 18 to 35 in good health. Sequences were obtained from blood. In nucleotides, the CDR3 is TGCAGTGCTATAGCGGGAGGGCCCCTCAATGAGCAGTTCTTC. Protein: CSAIAGGPLNEQFF.